This entry is about one TCR beta chain. The antigen is unknown. The data stem from a study of T cells after yellow fever vaccination. Study-wide background: Researchers used SMART-Seq v4 Ultra Low Input to prepare fractions that had low cell numbers.

It was through 5'RACE template switching that TCR cDNA was made, with a universal primer site and UMIs added. One entry per CDR3 protein results from TCRdb running MiXCR on the 5' RACE reads. The sample carries about 330,000 distinct CDR3 sequences, roughly 8.6% recorded once. Overall study results and limits: Detected again after the booster were most primary-vaccination clones, at approximately 95% CD4 and approximately 90% CD8.

Trimming stripped 0 bases from V and 1 base from J, with 9 bases between. Germline V gene sequence: CDR1 MNHEY, CDR2 SVGAGI. The CDR3 is made up of 15 amino acids. The starting material was PBMCs, obtained around 45 days after the first yellow fever vaccination. The V gene is TRBV6-5, the J gene TRBJ1-1, with D tentatively TRBD1 (6 bases). The clonotype was recovered from a man aged 18 to 30 who received the YFV17D yellow fever vaccine. The chain's CDR3 is CASSYSGAGNTEAFF. The CDR3 nucleotides are TGTGCCAGCAGTTACTCGGGGGCCGGGAACACTGAAGCTTTCTTT.